This TCR beta chain originates from a study of Graves' ophthalmopathy and Graves' hyperthyroidism. For repertoire sequencing, the TCR beta CDR3 regions were amplified from RNA transcripts. RT-PCR was first run with HTBI primers, then multiplex PCR in a second round. TCRdb used MiXCR to reprocess the multiplex PCR reads, holding one entry per CDR3 protein. The sample contains 200,000 to 250,000 distinct CDR3 sequences, approximately 21% of which appear only once. Germline values: CDR1 LGHNA, CDR2 YSLEER. Trimming took off 4 bases at V and 5 bases at J, with 8 bases between the two ends. CDR3 length: 12 residues.

This clonotype was obtained from a woman in her forties or fifties with Graves' ophthalmopathy. Sequenced input: peripheral blood. V usage is TRBV4-3 and J usage is TRBJ2-5, with D possibly TRBD2 on 5 matching bases. The CDR3 region is CASSPGMETQYF. In DNA, the CDR3 is TGCGCCAGCAGCCCCGGGATGGAGACCCAGTACTTC.